The clone carrying this T cell receptor (beta chain) was counted between two and nine times. Its antigen is unknown. The sample is drawn from a study of CD8 T cells in ankylosing spondylitis. Making use of molecular barcodes, quantitative 5'-RACE generated TCR beta libraries. Each CDR3 protein gets one entry after TCRdb re-called the 5' RACE reads with MiXCR. Counted here are 750,000 to 850,000 distinct CDR3 sequences, 12% occurring once; the ten biggest clones make up just over 0.5%. Study-wide findings and caveats: There was a TCR beta motif, made of several highly homologous variants, that appeared characteristic of ankylosing spondylitis blood.

Sequenced sample: blood, either unsorted or a sorted T cell fraction (not recorded which). The sequence was collected from a male donor with ankylosing spondylitis.

The CDR3 coding sequence is TGTGCCAGCAGCCAAGATCTGAGTAATTCACCCCTCCACTTT. Translating gives CASSQDLSNSPLHF. The gene calls are TRBV4-2 and TRBJ1-6, with D hard to call. Germline V CDR1 and CDR2: LGHNA, YNFKEQ. Trimming left V 0 bases short and J 6 bases short, with 6 bases between. This CDR3 contains 14 residues.